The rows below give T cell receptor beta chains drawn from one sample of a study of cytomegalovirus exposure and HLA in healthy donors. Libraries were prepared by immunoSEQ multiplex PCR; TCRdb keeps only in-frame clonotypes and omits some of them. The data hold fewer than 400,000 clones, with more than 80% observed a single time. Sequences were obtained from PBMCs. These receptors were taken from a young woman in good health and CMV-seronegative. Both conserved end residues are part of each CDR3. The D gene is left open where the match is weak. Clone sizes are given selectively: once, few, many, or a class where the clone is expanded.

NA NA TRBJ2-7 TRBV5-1 CASSLERLTYEQYF TGCGCCAGCAGCTTGGAGAGACTGACCTACGAGCAGTACTTC
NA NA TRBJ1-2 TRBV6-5 CASSYSIQSYGYTF TGTGCCAGCAGTTACTCTATCCAGTCATATGGCTACACCTTC
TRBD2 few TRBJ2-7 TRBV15 CATSRATSGLTYEQYF TGTGCCACCAGCAGGGCCACTAGCGGATTAACCTACGAGCAGTACTTC
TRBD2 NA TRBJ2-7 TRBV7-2 CASSLSVGGSSYEQYF TGTGCCAGCAGCTTAAGCGTGGGAGGGTCCTCCTACGAGCAGTACTTC
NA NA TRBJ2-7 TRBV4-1 CASSQDWGGLYEQYF TGCGCCAGCAGCCAAGATTGGGGGGGGCTCTACGAGCAGTACTTC
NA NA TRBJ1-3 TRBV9 CASSTPGRGAGGNTIYF TGTGCCAGCAGCACTCCCGGACGGGGGGCAGGTGGAAACACCATATATTTT
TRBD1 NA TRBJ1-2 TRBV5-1 CASSLGMGGQGTYTF TGCGCCAGCAGCTTGGGAATGGGCGGACAGGGGACCTACACCTTC
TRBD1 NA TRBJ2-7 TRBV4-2 CASSQTMTGSSYEQYF TGTGCCAGCAGCCAGACCATGACAGGGAGCTCCTACGAGCAGTACTTC
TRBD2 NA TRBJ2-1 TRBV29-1 CSVEDLGLAGAPSYNEQFF TGCAGCGTTGAAGATCTGGGGCTAGCGGGAGCTCCCTCCTACAATGAGCAGTTCTTC
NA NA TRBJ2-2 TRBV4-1 CASSLILAGTNTGELFF TGCGCCAGCAGCCTCATACTAGCAGGAACAAACACCGGGGAGCTGTTTTTT
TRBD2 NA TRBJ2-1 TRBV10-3 CAISDLSSGTSGLDNEQFF TGTGCCATCAGTGATCTATCGTCCGGGACTAGCGGGCTCGACAATGAGCAGTTCTTC
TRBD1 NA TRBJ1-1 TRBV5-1 CASSIGQGTEAFF TGCGCCAGCAGCATCGGACAGGGGACTGAAGCTTTCTTT
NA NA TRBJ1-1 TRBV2 CASMALQGTEAFF TGTGCCAGCATGGCCCTGCAGGGGACTGAAGCTTTCTTT
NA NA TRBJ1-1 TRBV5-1 CASSSQGGDTEAFF TGCGCCAGCAGCTCTCAGGGAGGGGACACTGAAGCTTTCTTT
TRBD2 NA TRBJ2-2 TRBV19 CASSIGTSGSSTGELFF TGTGCCAGTAGTATAGGGACTAGCGGGAGTAGCACCGGGGAGCTGTTTTTT
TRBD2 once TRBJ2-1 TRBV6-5 CASSSSTSGYNEQFF TGTGCCAGCAGTTCCTCGACTAGCGGGTACAATGAGCAGTTCTTC
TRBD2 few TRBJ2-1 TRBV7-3 CASSSVAGGNNEQFF TGTGCCAGCAGCTCAGTAGCGGGAGGAAACAATGAGCAGTTCTTC
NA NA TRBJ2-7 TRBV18 CASSPPGTYEQYF TGTGCCAGCTCACCACCGGGCACCTACGAGCAATACTTC
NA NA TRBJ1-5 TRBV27 CASSLVGLDQPQHF TGTGCCAGCAGTTTAGTTGGGCTCGATCAGCCCCAGCATTTT
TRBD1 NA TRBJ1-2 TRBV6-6 CASSYRPDRGSYGYTF TGTGCCAGCAGTTACCGACCTGACAGGGGAAGCTATGGCTACACCTTC
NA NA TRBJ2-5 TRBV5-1 CASSTGQTQETQYF TGCGCCAGCAGCACCGGACAGACCCAAGAGACCCAGTACTTC
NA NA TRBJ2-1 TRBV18 CASSPPGQLGPNEQFF TGTGCCAGCTCACCACCGGGTCAGCTAGGTCCCAATGAGCAGTTCTTC